The clone carrying this TCR beta chain has just a few counts. Its target is unknown. This entry belongs to a study of T cell repertoires in cytomegalovirus infection. Study background: The public TCR beta signatures pointed to both CMV infection and matching HLA type.

Using its own MiXCR run on the reads, TCRdb lists one record per CDR3 protein. The sample records 650,000 to 850,000 distinct CDR3 sequences, approximately 32% being singletons. V was pared by 10 bases and J by 9 bases, with 15 bases between. The CDR3 length is 11 residues. Germline CDR1 reads LNHDA; CDR2 reads SQIVND (reference sequence). The gene calls are TRBV19 and TRBJ1-2; D is perhaps TRBD1 (5 bases). This TCR derives from a human donor in good health (CMV status not recorded). Some clones in this sample may be carry-over from other donors' samples. This specimen consisted of cultured CD8+ T cells from PBMCs, obtained from culture after CMV antigen stimulation. The CDR3 DNA reads TGTGCCATCGTGACGGGACTTAGCTACACCTTC. Its protein is CAIVTGLSYTF.